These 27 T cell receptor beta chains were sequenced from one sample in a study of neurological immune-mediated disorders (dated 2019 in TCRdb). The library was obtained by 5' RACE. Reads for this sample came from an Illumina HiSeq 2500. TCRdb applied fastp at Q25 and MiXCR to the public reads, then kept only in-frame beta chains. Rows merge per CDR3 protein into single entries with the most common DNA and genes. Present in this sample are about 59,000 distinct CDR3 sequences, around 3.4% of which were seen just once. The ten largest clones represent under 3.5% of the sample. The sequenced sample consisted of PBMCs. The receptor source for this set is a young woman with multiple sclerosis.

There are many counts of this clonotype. CDR3 coding DNA: TGTGCCAGCAGTAGGGGACTAGCGGGTGATACGCAGTATTTT. It yields the protein CASSRGLAGDTQYF. V gene TRBV12-3 or TRBV12-4 combines with J gene TRBJ2-3; TRBD2 matches at 12 bases. The CDR3 covers 14 residues. The trim removed 5 bases at V and 6 bases at J, leaving 3 bases unmatched.

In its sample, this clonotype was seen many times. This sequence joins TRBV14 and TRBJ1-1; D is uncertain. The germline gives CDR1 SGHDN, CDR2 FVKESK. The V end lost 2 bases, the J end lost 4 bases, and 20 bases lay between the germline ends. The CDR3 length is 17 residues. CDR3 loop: CASSQLRLRAPGTEAFF. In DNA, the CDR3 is TGTGCCAGCAGCCAATTGAGGCTTCGGGCACCGGGCACTGAAGCTTTCTTT.

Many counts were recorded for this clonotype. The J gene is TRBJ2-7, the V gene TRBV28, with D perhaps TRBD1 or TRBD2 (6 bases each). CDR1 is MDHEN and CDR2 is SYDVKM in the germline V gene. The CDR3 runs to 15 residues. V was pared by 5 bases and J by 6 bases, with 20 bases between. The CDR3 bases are TGTGCCAGCAGTACCCCAGGGGCGGGGCCGGGCGAGCAGTACTTC. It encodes CASSTPGAGPGEQYF.

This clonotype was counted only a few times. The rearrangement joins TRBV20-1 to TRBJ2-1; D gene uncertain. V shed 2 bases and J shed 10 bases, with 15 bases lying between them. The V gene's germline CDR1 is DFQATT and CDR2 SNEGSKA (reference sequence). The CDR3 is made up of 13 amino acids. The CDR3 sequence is CSARSLIGSEQFF. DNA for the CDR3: TGCAGTGCTAGATCCCTGATCGGGTCCGAGCAGTTCTTC.

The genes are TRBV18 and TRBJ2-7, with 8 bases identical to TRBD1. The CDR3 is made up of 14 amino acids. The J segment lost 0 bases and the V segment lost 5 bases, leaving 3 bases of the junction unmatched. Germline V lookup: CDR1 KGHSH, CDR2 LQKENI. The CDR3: CASSGQGNSYEQYF. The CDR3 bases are TGTGCCAGCTCAGGACAGGGCAACTCCTACGAGCAGTACTTC.

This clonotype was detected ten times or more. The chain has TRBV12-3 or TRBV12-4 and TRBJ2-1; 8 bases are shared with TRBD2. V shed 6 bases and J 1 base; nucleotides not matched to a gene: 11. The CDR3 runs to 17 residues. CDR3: CASSPQSGTSSYNEQFF. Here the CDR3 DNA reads TGTGCCAGCAGCCCTCAATCCGGGACTAGTTCCTACAATGAGCAGTTCTTC.

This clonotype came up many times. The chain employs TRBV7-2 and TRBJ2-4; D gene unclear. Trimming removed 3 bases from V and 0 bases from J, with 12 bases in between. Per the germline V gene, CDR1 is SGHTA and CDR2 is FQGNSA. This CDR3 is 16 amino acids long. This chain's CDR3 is CASSLAPTLAKNIQYF. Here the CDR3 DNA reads TGTGCCAGCAGCTTGGCTCCTACCTTAGCCAAAAACATTCAGTACTTC.

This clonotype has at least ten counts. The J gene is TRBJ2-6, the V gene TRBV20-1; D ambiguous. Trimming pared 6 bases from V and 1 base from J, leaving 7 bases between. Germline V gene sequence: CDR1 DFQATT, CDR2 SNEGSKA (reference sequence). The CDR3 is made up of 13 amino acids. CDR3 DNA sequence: TGCAGTGCCCGAAAATCTGGGGCCAACGTCCTGACTTTC. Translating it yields CSARKSGANVLTF.

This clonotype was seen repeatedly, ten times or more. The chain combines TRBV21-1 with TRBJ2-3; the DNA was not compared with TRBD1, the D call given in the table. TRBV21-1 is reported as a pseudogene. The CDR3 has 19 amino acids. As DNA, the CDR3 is TGTGCCAGCAGCAAAGCGAAGGATGGACAGGGCCATAGCACAGATACGCAGTATTTT. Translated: CASSKAKDGQGHSTDTQYF.

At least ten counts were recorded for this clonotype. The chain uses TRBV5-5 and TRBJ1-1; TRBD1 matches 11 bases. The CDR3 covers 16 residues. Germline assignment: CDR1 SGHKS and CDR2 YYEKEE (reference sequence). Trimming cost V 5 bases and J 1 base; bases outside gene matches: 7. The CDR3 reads CASRPDRGPKNTEAFF. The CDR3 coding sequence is TGTGCCAGCAGGCCGGACAGGGGGCCCAAGAACACTGAAGCTTTCTTT.

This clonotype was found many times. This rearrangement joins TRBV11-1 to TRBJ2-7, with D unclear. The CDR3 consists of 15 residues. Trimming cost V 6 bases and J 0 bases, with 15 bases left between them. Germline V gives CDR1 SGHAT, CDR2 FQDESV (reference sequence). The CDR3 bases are TGTGCCAGCAGTCCATTTGGTGACGGCTCCTACGAGCAGTACTTC. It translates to CASSPFGDGSYEQYF.

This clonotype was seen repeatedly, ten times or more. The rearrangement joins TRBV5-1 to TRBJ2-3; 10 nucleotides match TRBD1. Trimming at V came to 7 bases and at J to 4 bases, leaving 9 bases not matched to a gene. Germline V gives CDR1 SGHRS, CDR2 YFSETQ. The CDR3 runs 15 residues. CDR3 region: CASHSGQGRADTQYF. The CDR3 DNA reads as TGCGCCAGCCATTCGGGACAGGGGCGGGCAGATACGCAGTATTTT.

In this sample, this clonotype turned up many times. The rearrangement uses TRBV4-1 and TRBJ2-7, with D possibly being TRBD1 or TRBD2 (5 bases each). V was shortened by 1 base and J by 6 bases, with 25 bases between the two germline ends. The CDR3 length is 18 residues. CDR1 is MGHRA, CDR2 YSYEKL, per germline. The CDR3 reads CASSQGHWTGTTLSEQYF. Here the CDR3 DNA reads TGCGCCAGCAGCCAAGGTCATTGGACCGGGACCACCCTCAGCGAGCAGTACTTC.

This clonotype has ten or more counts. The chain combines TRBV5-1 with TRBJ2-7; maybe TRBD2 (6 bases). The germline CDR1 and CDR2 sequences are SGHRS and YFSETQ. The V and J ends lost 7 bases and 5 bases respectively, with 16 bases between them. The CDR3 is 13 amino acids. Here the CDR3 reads CASGREWEDEQYF. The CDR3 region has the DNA TGCGCCAGCGGTCGGGAGTGGGAGGACGAGCAGTACTTC.

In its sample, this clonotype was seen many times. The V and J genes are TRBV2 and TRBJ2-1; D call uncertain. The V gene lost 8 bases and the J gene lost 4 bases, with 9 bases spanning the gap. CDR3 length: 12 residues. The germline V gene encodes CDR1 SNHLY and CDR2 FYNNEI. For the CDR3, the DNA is TGTGCCAGCGGTTCGGGTTACAATGAGCAGTTCTTC. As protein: CASGSGYNEQFF.

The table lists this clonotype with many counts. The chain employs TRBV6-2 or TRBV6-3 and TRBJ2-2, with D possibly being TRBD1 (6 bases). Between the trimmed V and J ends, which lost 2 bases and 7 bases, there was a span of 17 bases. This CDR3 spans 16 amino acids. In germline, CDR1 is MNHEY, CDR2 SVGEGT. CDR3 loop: CASSYPHRANGGELFF. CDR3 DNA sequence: TGTGCCAGCAGTTACCCCCACAGGGCCAACGGCGGGGAGCTGTTTTTT.

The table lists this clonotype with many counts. The CDR3 DNA reads as TGTGCCATCAGTGACAGCATAGAGGGATCCGAGCAGTACTTC. This sequence encodes CAISDSIEGSEQYF. The rearrangement uses TRBV10-3 and TRBJ2-7; D perhaps matches TRBD2 (5 bases). This CDR3 has 14 residues. Trimming left V 3 bases short and J 6 bases short, with 15 bases between. CDR1 ENHRY and CDR2 SYGVKD come from the germline V gene.

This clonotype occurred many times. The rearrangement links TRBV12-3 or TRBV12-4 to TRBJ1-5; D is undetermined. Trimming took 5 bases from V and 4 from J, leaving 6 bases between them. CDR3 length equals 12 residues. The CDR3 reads CASSAGNQPQHF. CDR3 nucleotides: TGTGCCAGCAGTGCGGGGAATCAGCCCCAGCATTTT.

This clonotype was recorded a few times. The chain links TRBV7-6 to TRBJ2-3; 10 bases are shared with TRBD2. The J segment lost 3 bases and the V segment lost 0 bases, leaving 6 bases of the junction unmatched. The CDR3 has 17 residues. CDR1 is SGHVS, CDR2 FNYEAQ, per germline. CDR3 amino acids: CASSLATSGAQTDTQYF. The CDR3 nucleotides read TGTGCCAGCAGCTTAGCTACTAGCGGGGCTCAAACAGATACGCAGTATTTT.

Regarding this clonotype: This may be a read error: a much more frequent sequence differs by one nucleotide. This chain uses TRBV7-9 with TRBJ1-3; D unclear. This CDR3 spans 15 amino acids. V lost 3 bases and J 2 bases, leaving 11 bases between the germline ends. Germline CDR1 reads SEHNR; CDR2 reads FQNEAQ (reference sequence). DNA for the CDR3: TGTGCCAGCAGCTTCAAGACGGAAACTGGAAACACCATATATTTT. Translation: CASSFKTETGNTIYF.

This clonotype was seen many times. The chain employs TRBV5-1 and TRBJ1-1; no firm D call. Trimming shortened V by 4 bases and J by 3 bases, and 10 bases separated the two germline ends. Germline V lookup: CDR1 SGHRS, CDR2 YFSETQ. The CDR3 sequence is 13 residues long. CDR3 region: CASSREADTEAFF. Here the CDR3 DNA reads TGCGCCAGCAGCCGTGAGGCGGACACTGAAGCTTTCTTT.

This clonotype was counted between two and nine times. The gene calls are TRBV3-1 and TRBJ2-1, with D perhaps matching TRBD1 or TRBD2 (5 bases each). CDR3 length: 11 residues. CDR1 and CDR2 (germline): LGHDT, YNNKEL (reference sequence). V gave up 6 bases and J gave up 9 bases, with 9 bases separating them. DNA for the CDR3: TGTGCCAGCAGACAGGAGGCTGAGCAGTTCTTC. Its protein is CASRQEAEQFF.

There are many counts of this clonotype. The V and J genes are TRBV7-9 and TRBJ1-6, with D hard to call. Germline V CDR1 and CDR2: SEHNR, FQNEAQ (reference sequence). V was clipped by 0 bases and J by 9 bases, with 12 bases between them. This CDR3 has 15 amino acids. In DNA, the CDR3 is TGTGCCAGCAGCTTAGCTACCGGAATGGGTTCACCCCTCCACTTT. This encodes CASSLATGMGSPLHF.

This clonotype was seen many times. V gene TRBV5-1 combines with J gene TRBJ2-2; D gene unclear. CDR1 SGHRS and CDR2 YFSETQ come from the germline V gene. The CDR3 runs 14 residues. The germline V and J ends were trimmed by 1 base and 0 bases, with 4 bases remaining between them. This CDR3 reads CASSLLANTGELFF. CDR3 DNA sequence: TGCGCCAGCAGCTTGTTAGCGAACACCGGGGAGCTGTTTTTT. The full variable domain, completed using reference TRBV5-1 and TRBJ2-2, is KAGVTQTPRYLIKTRGQQVTLSCSPISGHRSVSWYQQTPGQGLQFLFEYFSETQRNKGNFPGRFSGRQFSNSRSEMNVSTLELGDSALYLCASSLLANTGELFFGEGSRLTVL.

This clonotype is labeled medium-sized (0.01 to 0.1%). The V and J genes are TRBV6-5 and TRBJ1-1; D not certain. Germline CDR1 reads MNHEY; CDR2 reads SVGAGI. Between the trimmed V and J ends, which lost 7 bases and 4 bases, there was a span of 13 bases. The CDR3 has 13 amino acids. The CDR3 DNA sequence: TGTGCCAGCATCCCACCCCGGGCCACTGAAGCTTTCTTT. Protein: CASIPPRATEAFF.

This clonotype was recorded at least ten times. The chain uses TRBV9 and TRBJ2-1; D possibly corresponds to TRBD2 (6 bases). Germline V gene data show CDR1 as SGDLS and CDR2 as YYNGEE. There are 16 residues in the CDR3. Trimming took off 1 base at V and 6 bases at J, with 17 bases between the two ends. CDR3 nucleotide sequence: TGTGCCAGCAGCGTATTACACGGGGGAAGGTTCAATGAGCAGTTCTTC. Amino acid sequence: CASSVLHGGRFNEQFF.

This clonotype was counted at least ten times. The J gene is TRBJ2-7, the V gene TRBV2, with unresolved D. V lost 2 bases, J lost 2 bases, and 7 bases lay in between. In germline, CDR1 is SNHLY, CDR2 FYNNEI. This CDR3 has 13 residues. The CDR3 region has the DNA TGTGCCAGCAGTGAAAATCCGGCCTACGAGCAGTACTTC. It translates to CASSENPAYEQYF.